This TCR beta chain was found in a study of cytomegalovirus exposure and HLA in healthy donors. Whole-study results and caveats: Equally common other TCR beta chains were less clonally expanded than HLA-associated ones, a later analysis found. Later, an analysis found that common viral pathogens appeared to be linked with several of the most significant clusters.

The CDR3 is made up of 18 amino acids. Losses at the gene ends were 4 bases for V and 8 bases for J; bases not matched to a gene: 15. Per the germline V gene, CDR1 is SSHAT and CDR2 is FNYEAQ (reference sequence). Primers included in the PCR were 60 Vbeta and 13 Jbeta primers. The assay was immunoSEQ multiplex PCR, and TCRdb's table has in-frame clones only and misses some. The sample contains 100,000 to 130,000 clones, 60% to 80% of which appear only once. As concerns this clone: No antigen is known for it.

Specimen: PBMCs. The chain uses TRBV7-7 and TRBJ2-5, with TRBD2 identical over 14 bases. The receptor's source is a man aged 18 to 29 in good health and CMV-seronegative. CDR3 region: CASSSGLAGGIAPVTQYF. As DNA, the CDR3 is TGTGCCAGCAGCTCAGGACTAGCGGGGGGCATCGCCCCGGTAACCCAGTACTTC.